The 18 T cell receptor beta chains listed next were all sequenced from one sample in a study of radiotherapy plus CTLA-4 blockade in lung cancer. Only in-frame clones appear in the TCRdb table, and some are missing; sequencing was by immunoSEQ multiplex PCR. The repertoire includes some 50,000 clones, more than 60% of them detected once, and roughly 3.2% sits in the top ten. The material was peripheral blood, obtained from a patient treated with radiotherapy plus ipilimumab. All receptors derive from a human donor with non-small cell lung cancer who had a partial response to radiotherapy plus ipilimumab.

This clone was recorded once. The chain is built from TRBV7-6 and TRBJ2-7; 7 nucleotides line up with TRBD1. The germline gives CDR1 SGHVS, CDR2 FNYEAQ. Trimming cost V 0 bases and J 6 bases; bases outside gene matches: 11. The CDR3 totals 16 residues. Written as DNA, the CDR3 is TGTGCCAGCAGCTTAGCGCCTTACGGACAGGACTCCGAGCAGTACTTC. It specifies CASSLAPYGQDSEQYF.

V usage is TRBV19 and J usage is TRBJ2-7; D is possibly TRBD1 (6 bases). Germline loops: CDR1 LNHDA, CDR2 SQIVND (reference sequence). This CDR3 is built from 16 residues. Trimming pared 0 bases from V and 2 bases from J, leaving 14 bases between. The DNA of the CDR3 is TGTGCCAGTAGTATAGAAGCGACAGGACCTCCCTACGAGCAGTACTTC. Translated, it gives CASSIEATGPPYEQYF.

The chain recombines TRBV6-1 with TRBJ1-4; perhaps TRBD1 as D (6 bases). Germline loops: CDR1 MNHNS, CDR2 SASEGT. There are 14 residues in the CDR3. Deletions cut 2 bases from V and 8 bases from J, with 12 bases between. CDR3: CASSERAGTEKLFF. The CDR3 DNA sequence: TGTGCCAGCAGTGAAAGGGCAGGGACAGAAAAACTGTTTTTT.

A word on this clone: Relative to the germline gene, one junction end is altered; a read error may explain this. Other DNA variants within this sample encode the same CDR3. The chain links TRBV7-9 to TRBJ1-6, with no clear D. Germline V gene sequence: CDR1 SEHNR, CDR2 FQNEAQ (reference sequence). This CDR3 comprises 14 residues. The CDR3 protein is CASSLATANSPLHF. CDR3 bases: TGCGCCAGCAGCTTAGCTACAGCCAATTCACCCCTCCACTTT.

The chain has TRBV6-1 and TRBJ1-2, with unresolved D. V lost 2 bases and J lost 4, with 11 bases in between. There are 14 residues in the CDR3. From germline, CDR1 is MNHNS and CDR2 SASEGT. In DNA, the CDR3 is TGTGCCAGCAGTGAAAGGGCGGGCCTCTATGGCTACACCTTC. Protein: CASSERAGLYGYTF.

The chain is built from TRBV5-1 and TRBJ1-1, with D unclear. The V and J ends lost 5 bases and 5 bases respectively, with 13 bases between them. There are 13 residues in the CDR3. Germline values: CDR1 SGHRS, CDR2 YFSETQ. CDR3 region: CASRMGSGTEAFF. The CDR3 DNA sequence: TGCGCCAGCAGAATGGGGTCGGGGACTGAAGCTTTCTTT. The variable domain in full, completed from reference TRBV5-1 and TRBJ1-1, reads KAGVTQTPRYLIKTRGQQVTLSCSPISGHRSVSWYQQTPGQGLQFLFEYFSETQRNKGNFPGRFSGRQFSNSRSEMNVSTLELGDSALYLCASRMGSGTEAFFGQGTRLTVV.

Details on this clone: This sample includes further DNA sequences coding for the same CDR3. The V and J genes are TRBV6-5 and TRBJ1-1, with D uncertain. With 4 bases removed from V and 5 bases from J, the gap between germline ends came to 8 bases. The length of the CDR3 is 12 residues. Per the germline V gene, CDR1 is MNHEY and CDR2 is SVGAGI. CDR3 amino acids: CASSSPSTEAFF. The DNA of the CDR3 is TGTGCCAGCAGTTCCCCGTCGACTGAAGCTTTCTTT.

The chain recombines TRBV29-1 with TRBJ2-3; 8 bases align to TRBD1. The germline V gene encodes CDR1 SQVTM and CDR2 ANQGSEA. J gave up 4 bases and V 7 bases, and 4 bases lay outside the gene matches. The CDR3 extends over 12 amino acids. The CDR3 bases are TGCAGCGCCAGACAGGGGCCAGATACGCAGTATTTT. Encoded protein: CSARQGPDTQYF.

The chain couples TRBV11-2 to TRBJ1-1; weak D call: TRBD1 (6 bases). Deletions cut 1 base from V and 4 bases from J, with 13 bases between. The length of the CDR3 is 15 residues. The V gene's germline CDR1 is SGHAT and CDR2 FQNNGV. The CDR3 region has the DNA TGTGCCAGCAGCTTAGTACAGGGCGAATTCACTGAAGCTTTCTTT. Protein product: CASSLVQGEFTEAFF.

The chain couples TRBV19 to TRBJ2-1; TRBD2 is a possible D gene (6 bases). V was clipped by 6 bases and J by 4 bases, with 16 bases between them. This CDR3 comprises 15 residues. Germline V gives CDR1 LNHDA, CDR2 SQIVND (reference sequence). The CDR3 region is CASSLTLGGYNEQFF. In DNA form, the CDR3 reads TGTGCCAGTAGCCTTACCCTGGGGGGTTACAATGAGCAGTTCTTC. Together with reference TRBV19 and TRBJ2-1, the CDR3 gives the full variable domain: DGGITQSPKYLFRKEGQNVTLSCEQNLNHDAMYWYRQDPGQGLRLIYYSQIVNDFQKGDIAEGYSVSREKKESFPLTVTSAQKNPTAFYLCASSLTLGGYNEQFFGPGTRLTVL.

This clone was seen just once. This chain uses TRBV5-5 with TRBJ1-2; the D gene is possibly TRBD1 (6 bases). CDR1 and CDR2 (germline): SGHKS, YYEKEE (reference sequence). CDR3 length: 14 residues. V lost 3 bases and J 2 bases, leaving 11 bases between the germline ends. The CDR3 nucleotides are TGTGCCAGCAGCTCCCTTACAGGGAACTATGGCTACACCTTC. Translation: CASSSLTGNYGYTF.

This clone occurred a few times. The V and J genes are TRBV9 and TRBJ1-6; D is unclear. V gave up 0 bases and J gave up 5 bases, with 6 bases separating them. The CDR3 totals 14 residues. The germline V gene has CDR1 SGDLS and CDR2 YYNGEE. As DNA, the CDR3 is TGTGCCAGCAGCGTAGCTTCGGATAATTCACCCCTCCACTTT. Protein sequence: CASSVASDNSPLHF.

V is TRBV19 and J is TRBJ1-1; possibly TRBD1 for D (6 bases). The germline CDR1 and CDR2 sequences are LNHDA and SQIVND (reference sequence). The CDR3 is 12 residues long. V was cut by 5 bases and J by 6 bases, with 10 bases left in between. CDR3: CASSQQGAEAFF. The CDR3 DNA reads as TGTGCCAGTAGTCAACAGGGAGCTGAAGCTTTCTTT.

The CDR3 here is CASSYWRGTANEKLFF. The CDR3 DNA follows: TGTGCCAGCAGTTACTGGAGAGGGACAGCAAATGAAAAACTGTTTTTT. The chain carries TRBV6-5 and TRBJ1-4; 7 bases match TRBD1. Per germline, CDR1 MNHEY and CDR2 SVGAGI. V lost 1 base to trimming and J lost 5 bases; unmatched junction nucleotides: 7. The CDR3 runs 16 residues.

The chain combines TRBV19 with TRBJ2-7, with 7 positions matching TRBD2. This CDR3 region has 13 residues. The germline gives CDR1 LNHDA, CDR2 SQIVND (reference sequence). Trimming took 4 bases from V and 3 from J; bases not matched to a gene: 3. CDR3 loop: CASSKASGYEQYF. The CDR3 nucleotides are TGTGCCAGTAGTAAGGCTAGCGGCTACGAGCAGTACTTC. Filled out from reference TRBV19 and TRBJ2-7, the complete variable domain reads DGGITQSPKYLFRKEGQNVTLSCEQNLNHDAMYWYRQDPGQGLRLIYYSQIVNDFQKGDIAEGYSVSREKKESFPLTVTSAQKNPTAFYLCASSKASGYEQYFGPGTRLTVT.

This chain uses TRBV19 with TRBJ2-5, with 8 bases fitting TRBD2. The CDR3 consists of 14 residues. The trim removed 4 bases at V and 7 bases at J, leaving 8 bases unmatched. Germline V CDR1 and CDR2: LNHDA, SQIVND (reference sequence). The DNA of the CDR3 is TGTGCCAGTAGTACCGGACTAGCCGGTGGGACCCAGTACTTC. It is translated as CASSTGLAGGTQYF.

The gene calls are TRBV4-3 and TRBJ2-7; 11 positions agree with TRBD1. This CDR3 is built from 19 residues. Germline V gives CDR1 LGHNA, CDR2 YSLEER. V dropped 2 bases and J dropped 1; count of bases not matched to a gene: 13. CDR3 nucleotides: TGCGCCAGCAGCCAACCCGGGACAGGGGGTATATCCTTTTCCTACGAGCAGTACTTC. Translated, it gives CASSQPGTGGISFSYEQYF.

The chain carries TRBV6-6 and TRBJ2-7; the D is unclear. Trimming took off 5 bases at V and 9 bases at J, with 8 bases between the two ends. The germline V gene has CDR1 MNHNY and CDR2 SVGAGI (reference sequence). The CDR3 is made up of 10 amino acids. Here the CDR3 DNA reads TGTGCCAGCAGTGTCGGTGGGCAGTACTTC. Translated, it gives CASSVGGQYF.